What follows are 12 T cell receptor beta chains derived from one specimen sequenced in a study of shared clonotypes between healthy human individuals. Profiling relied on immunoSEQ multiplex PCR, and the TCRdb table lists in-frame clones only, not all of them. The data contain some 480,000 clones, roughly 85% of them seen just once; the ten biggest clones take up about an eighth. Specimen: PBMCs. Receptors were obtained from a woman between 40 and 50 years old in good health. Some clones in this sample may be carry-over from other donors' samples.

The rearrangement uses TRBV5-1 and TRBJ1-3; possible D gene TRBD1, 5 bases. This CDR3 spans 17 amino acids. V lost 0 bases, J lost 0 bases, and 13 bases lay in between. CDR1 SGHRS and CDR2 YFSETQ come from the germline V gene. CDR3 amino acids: CASSLDVGTYSGNTIYF. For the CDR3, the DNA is TGCGCCAGCAGCTTGGATGTAGGGACCTACTCTGGAAACACCATATATTTT.

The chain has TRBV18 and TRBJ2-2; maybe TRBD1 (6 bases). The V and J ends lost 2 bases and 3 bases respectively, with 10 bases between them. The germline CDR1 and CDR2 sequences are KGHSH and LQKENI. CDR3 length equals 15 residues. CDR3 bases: TGTGCCAGCTCACCAACGGGACAATACACCGGGGAGCTGTTTTTT. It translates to CASSPTGQYTGELFF. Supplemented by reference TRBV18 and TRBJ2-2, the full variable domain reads NAGVMQNPRHLVRRRGQEARLRCSPMKGHSHVYWYRQLPEEGLKFMVYLQKENIIDESGMPKERFSAEFPKEGPSILRIQQVVRGDSAAYFCASSPTGQYTGELFFGEGSRLTVL.

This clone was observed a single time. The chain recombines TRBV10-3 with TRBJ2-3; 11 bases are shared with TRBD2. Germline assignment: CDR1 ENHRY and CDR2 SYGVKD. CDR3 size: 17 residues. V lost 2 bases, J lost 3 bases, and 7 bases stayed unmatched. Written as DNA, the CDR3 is TGTGCCATCAGTGAGGGGCTAGCGGGAGGTTATACAGATACGCAGTATTTT. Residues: CAISEGLAGGYTDTQYF.

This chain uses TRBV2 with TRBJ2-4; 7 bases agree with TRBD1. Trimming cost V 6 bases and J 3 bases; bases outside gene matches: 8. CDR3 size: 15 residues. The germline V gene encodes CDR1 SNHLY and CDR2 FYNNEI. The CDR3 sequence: CASRRGLDVKNIQYF. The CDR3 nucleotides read TGTGCCAGCAGGAGGGGGCTCGACGTCAAAAACATTCAGTACTTC.

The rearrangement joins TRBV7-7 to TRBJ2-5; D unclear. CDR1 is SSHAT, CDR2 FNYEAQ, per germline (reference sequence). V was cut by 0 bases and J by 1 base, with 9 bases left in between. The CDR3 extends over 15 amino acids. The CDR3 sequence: CASSLATRIQETQYF. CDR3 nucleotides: TGTGCCAGCAGCTTAGCAACGCGCATCCAAGAGACCCAGTACTTC.

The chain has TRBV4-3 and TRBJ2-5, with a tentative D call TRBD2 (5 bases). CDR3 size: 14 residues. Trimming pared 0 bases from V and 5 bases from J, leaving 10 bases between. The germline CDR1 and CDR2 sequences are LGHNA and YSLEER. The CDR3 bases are TGCGCCAGCAGCCAAGATCAGCGAGGGGAGACCCAGTACTTC. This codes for CASSQDQRGETQYF.

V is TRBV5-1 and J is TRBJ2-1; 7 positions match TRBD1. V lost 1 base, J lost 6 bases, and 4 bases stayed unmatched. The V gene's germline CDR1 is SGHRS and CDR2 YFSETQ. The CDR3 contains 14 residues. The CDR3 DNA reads TGCGCCAGCAGCTTGACGACAGGGTCCAATGAGCAGTTCTTC. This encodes CASSLTTGSNEQFF.

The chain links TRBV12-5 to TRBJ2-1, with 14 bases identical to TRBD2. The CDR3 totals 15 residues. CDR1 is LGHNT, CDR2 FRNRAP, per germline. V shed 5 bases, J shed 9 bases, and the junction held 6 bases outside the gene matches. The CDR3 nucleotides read TGTGCTAGTGGTACCACGGGGACTAGCGGGAGTGAGCAGTTCTTC. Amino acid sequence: CASGTTGTSGSEQFF. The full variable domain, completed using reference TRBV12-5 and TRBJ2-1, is DARVTQTPRHKVTEMGQEVTMRCQPILGHNTVFWYRQTMMQGLELLAYFRNRAPLDDSGMPKDRFSAEMPDATLATLKIQPSEPRDSAVYFCASGTTGTSGSEQFFGPGTRLTVL.

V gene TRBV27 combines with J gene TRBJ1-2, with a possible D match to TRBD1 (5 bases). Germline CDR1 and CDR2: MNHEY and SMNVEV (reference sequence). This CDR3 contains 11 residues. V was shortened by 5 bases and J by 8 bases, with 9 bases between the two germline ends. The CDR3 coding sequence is TGTGCCAGCAGTGGCAGGGAAGGCTACACCTTC. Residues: CASSGREGYTF.

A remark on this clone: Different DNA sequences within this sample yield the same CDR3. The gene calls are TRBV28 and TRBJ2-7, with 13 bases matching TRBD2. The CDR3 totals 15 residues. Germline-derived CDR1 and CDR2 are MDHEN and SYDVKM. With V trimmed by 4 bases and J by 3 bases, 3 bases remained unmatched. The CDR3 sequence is CASSSRTSGSYEQYF. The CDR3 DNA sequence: TGTGCCAGCAGTTCCAGGACTAGCGGGAGCTACGAGCAGTACTTC. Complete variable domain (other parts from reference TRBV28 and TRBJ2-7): DVKVTQSSRYLVKRTGEKVFLECVQDMDHENMFWYRQDPGLGLRLIYFSYDVKMKEKGDIPEGYSVSREKKERFSLILESASTNQTSMYLCASSSRTSGSYEQYFGPGTRLTVT.

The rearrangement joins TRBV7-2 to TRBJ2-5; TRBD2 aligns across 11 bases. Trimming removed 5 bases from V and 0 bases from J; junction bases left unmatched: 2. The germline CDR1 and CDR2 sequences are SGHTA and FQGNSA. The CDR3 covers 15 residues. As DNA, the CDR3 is TGTGCCAGCAGCACGACTAGCGGGAACCAAGAGACCCAGTACTTC. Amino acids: CASSTTSGNQETQYF.

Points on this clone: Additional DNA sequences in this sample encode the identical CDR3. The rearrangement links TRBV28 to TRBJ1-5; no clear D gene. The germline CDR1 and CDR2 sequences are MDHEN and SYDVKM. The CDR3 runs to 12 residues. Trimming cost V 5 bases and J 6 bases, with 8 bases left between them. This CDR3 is CASSPVGQPQHF. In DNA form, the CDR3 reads TGTGCCAGCAGTCCCGTGGGTCAGCCCCAGCATTTT.